These 27 T cell receptor beta chains came from one sample sequenced in a study of T cell responses to AZD1222 COVID-19 vaccine. Profiled with immunoSEQ multiplex PCR; TCRdb holds only in-frame clones, not every one. The sample includes approximately 110,000 clones, roughly 84% seen only once; the top ten take 9.4%. The source was peripheral blood, collected on day 0 of AZD1222 vaccination. These receptors were taken from an adult in good health.

The chain combines TRBV11-1 with TRBJ2-7; D gene ambiguous. V was cut by 3 bases and J by 0 bases, with 9 bases left in between. Looked up from germline, CDR1 is SGHAT and CDR2 is FQDESV (reference sequence). The CDR3 is made up of 14 amino acids. The CDR3 is CASSFLTDSYEQYF. CDR3 nucleotides: TGTGCCAGCAGCTTTCTGACCGACTCCTACGAGCAGTACTTC. Looking up the rest from reference TRBV11-1 and TRBJ2-7 gives the full variable domain: EAEVAQSPRYKITEKSQAVAFWCDPISGHATLYWYRQILGQGPELLVQFQDESVVDDSQLPKDRFSAERLKGVDSTLKIQPAELGDSAMYLCASSFLTDSYEQYFGPGTRLTVT.

The genes are TRBV6-2 or TRBV6-3 and TRBJ1-2, with a weak D call TRBD1 (5 bases). Deletions cut 4 bases from V and 4 bases from J, with 19 bases between. CDR1 and CDR2 from the germline V gene are MNHEY and SVGEGT. The CDR3 has 16 residues. The CDR3: CASSSLGAPGPYGYTF. For the CDR3, the DNA is TGTGCCAGCAGTTCCCTCGGCGCACCGGGGCCCTATGGCTACACCTTC.

The chain joins TRBV7-9 to TRBJ1-1; possibly TRBD1 for D (6 bases). V lost 4 bases to trimming and J lost 2 bases, with 17 bases between them. CDR1 is SEHNR and CDR2 is FQNEAQ in the germline V gene (reference sequence). This CDR3 spans 16 amino acids. CDR3 amino acids: CASSSSPGQINTEAFF. CDR3 nucleotides: TGTGCCAGCAGCTCGAGCCCTGGACAGATTAACACTGAAGCTTTCTTT.

The table lists this clone with many counts. The chain recombines TRBV7-9 with TRBJ2-2; possibly TRBD1 or TRBD2 for D (7 bases each). Germline V lookup: CDR1 SEHNR, CDR2 FQNEAQ (reference sequence). The CDR3 extends over 15 amino acids. The V gene lost 5 bases and the J gene lost 7 bases, with 17 bases spanning the gap. In DNA, the CDR3 is TGTGCCAGCAGCCCAGCGGGACAGCCTGTCGGGGAGCTGTTTTTT. Amino acid sequence: CASSPAGQPVGELFF.

V and J are TRBV28 and TRBJ1-5; TRBD1 is a possible D gene (5 bases). Germline V gene data show CDR1 as MDHEN and CDR2 as SYDVKM. The CDR3 consists of 15 residues. Trimming removed 6 bases at V and 0 bases at J, with 12 bases between. CDR3 DNA: TGTGCCAGCAGAGGTCGGGGGTATAGCAATCAGCCCCAGCATTTT. Translation gives CASRGRGYSNQPQHF.

V gene TRBV18 combines with J gene TRBJ2-1; 9 positions match TRBD1. The V segment lost 3 bases and the J segment 4 bases; nucleotides outside the gene matches: 16. The germline V gene encodes CDR1 KGHSH and CDR2 LQKENI. This CDR3 has 19 residues. CDR3 sequence reads: CASSPRTGDRVGSYNEQFF. The CDR3 DNA is TGTGCCAGCTCACCGAGGACAGGGGACCGGGTAGGGAGTTACAATGAGCAGTTCTTC. Variable domain in full (rest from reference TRBV18 and TRBJ2-1): NAGVMQNPRHLVRRRGQEARLRCSPMKGHSHVYWYRQLPEEGLKFMVYLQKENIIDESGMPKERFSAEFPKEGPSILRIQQVVRGDSAAYFCASSPRTGDRVGSYNEQFFGPGTRLTVL.

The rearrangement uses TRBV2 and TRBJ2-2, with a tentative D call TRBD2 (5 bases). The length of the CDR3 is 12 residues. The germline CDR1 and CDR2 sequences are SNHLY and FYNNEI. Trimming took off 4 bases at V and 5 bases at J, with 5 bases between the two ends. The CDR3 loop reads CASSGGTGELFF. In DNA, the CDR3 is TGTGCCAGCAGTGGAGGGACCGGGGAGCTGTTTTTT.

This clone occurred once. The chain employs TRBV18 and TRBJ2-1; TRBD2 is a possible D gene (5 bases). The CDR3 covers 15 residues. Trimming took 4 bases from V and 0 from J, leaving 10 bases between them. Germline CDR1 is KGHSH and CDR2 is LQKENI. The CDR3: CASSRAGYSYNEQFF. CDR3 coding DNA: TGTGCCAGCTCACGGGCGGGTTACTCCTACAATGAGCAGTTCTTC.

The rearrangement joins TRBV25-1 to TRBJ1-2, with D maybe TRBD1 (5 bases). The V end lost 5 bases, the J end lost 5 bases, and 12 bases lay between the germline ends. This CDR3 is 13 amino acids long. Germline CDR1 is MGHDK and CDR2 is SYGVNS. The DNA for the CDR3 is TGTGCCAGCAGTCCTGGGGGGAAGTATGGCTACACCTTC. It yields the protein CASSPGGKYGYTF.

The chain recombines TRBV11-1 with TRBJ2-1; unclear D gene. This CDR3 has 12 residues. Between the trimmed V and J ends, which lost 2 bases and 9 bases, there was a span of 8 bases. Germline CDR1 and CDR2: SGHAT and FQDESV (reference sequence). CDR3 in DNA: TGTGCCAGCAGCTTAAACCCCTTTGAGCAGTTCTTC. Translating gives CASSLNPFEQFF.

The DNA for the CDR3 is TGTGCCAGCAGCTTGGATGAGGGTTACGAGCAGTACTTC. This gives the protein CASSLDEGYEQYF. The chain couples TRBV5-5 to TRBJ2-7; TRBD2 is a possible D gene (5 bases). The CDR3 has 13 amino acids. V was clipped by 0 bases and J by 4 bases, with 8 bases between them. Germline lookup yields CDR1 SGHKS and CDR2 YYEKEE (reference sequence).

The chain links TRBV18 to TRBJ2-5; D is undetermined. CDR3 length equals 13 residues. Trimming stripped 3 bases from V and 1 base from J, with 6 bases between. The germline V gene encodes CDR1 KGHSH and CDR2 LQKENI. CDR3 sequence: CASSPHPQETQYF. CDR3 nucleotide sequence: TGTGCCAGCTCACCCCACCCCCAAGAGACCCAGTACTTC.

The V gene is TRBV6-5, the J gene TRBJ1-3; tentatively, D is TRBD1 (6 bases). With 7 bases removed from V and 3 bases from J, the gap between germline ends came to 7 bases. The CDR3 has 12 amino acids. The germline V gene has CDR1 MNHEY and CDR2 SVGAGI. DNA of the CDR3: TGTGCCAGCAACAGGGTTGGAAACACCATATATTTT. Protein sequence: CASNRVGNTIYF.

The chain combines TRBV6-5 with TRBJ2-7; TRBD2 matches at 11 bases. The CDR3 loop spans 13 amino acids. The germline V gene has CDR1 MNHEY and CDR2 SVGAGI. After removal of 7 bases from V and 6 bases from J, the junction contained 5 bases not matched to a gene. As DNA, the CDR3 is TGTGCCAGCACAACTAGCGGGAGAATCGAGCAGTACTTC. Protein product: CASTTSGRIEQYF.

The rearrangement joins TRBV19 to TRBJ2-5, with TRBD2 identical over 8 bases. The CDR3 spans 14 residues. Germline loops: CDR1 LNHDA, CDR2 SQIVND (reference sequence). Trimming cost V 4 bases and J 5 bases; bases outside gene matches: 6. The CDR3 bases are TGTGCCAGTAGTAAGACAGGCGGGAGGGAGACCCAGTACTTC. Amino acids: CASSKTGGRETQYF.

The V call is TRBV5-4, the J call TRBJ1-1; D uncertain. The CDR3 loop spans 16 amino acids. Deletions cut 4 bases from V and 0 bases from J, with 16 bases between. The germline V gene has CDR1 SGHNT and CDR2 YYREEE (reference sequence). The CDR3 here is CASSPPVGPMNTEAFF. As DNA, the CDR3 is TGTGCCAGCAGCCCGCCGGTTGGGCCCATGAACACTGAAGCTTTCTTT.

The sample holds a few counts of this clone. This CDR3 is CASSPGTPLYNEQFF. The CDR3 nucleotides are TGCGCCAGCAGCCCGGGTACTCCCCTCTACAATGAGCAGTTCTTC. This chain uses TRBV5-1 with TRBJ2-1; D remains unclear. Germline CDR1 is SGHRS and CDR2 is YFSETQ. V was shortened by 4 bases and J by 3 bases, with 14 bases between the two germline ends. The CDR3 contains 15 residues.

This chain uses TRBV7-2 with TRBJ2-4; D might be TRBD1 (5 bases). The CDR3 totals 14 residues. Germline V gene data show CDR1 as SGHTA and CDR2 as FQGNSA. V lost 1 base and J lost 4, with 8 bases in between. CDR3: CASSLEGKKNIQYF. The CDR3 DNA follows: TGTGCCAGCAGCTTAGAGGGGAAGAAAAACATTCAGTACTTC. Looking up the rest from reference TRBV7-2 and TRBJ2-4 gives the full variable domain: GAGVSQSPSNKVTEKGKDVELRCDPISGHTALYWYRQSLGQGLEFLIYFQGNSAPDKSGLPSDRFSAERTGGSVSTLTIQRTQQEDSAVYLCASSLEGKKNIQYFGAGTRLSVL.

The chain combines TRBV5-4 with TRBJ2-7; tentatively, D is TRBD1 (5 bases). This CDR3 is built from 13 residues. CDR1 and CDR2 from the germline V gene are SGHNT and YYREEE (reference sequence). Deletions cut 1 base from V and 6 bases from J, with 11 bases between. This chain's CDR3 is CASSLYQGGEQYF. In DNA form, the CDR3 reads TGTGCCAGCAGCTTGTACCAGGGCGGCGAGCAGTACTTC. Supplemented by reference TRBV5-4 and TRBJ2-7, the full variable domain reads ETGVTQSPTHLIKTRGQQVTLRCSSQSGHNTVSWYQQALGQGPQFIFQYYREEENGRGNFPPRFSGLQFPNYSSELNVNALELDDSALYLCASSLYQGGEQYFGPGTRLTVT.

The rearrangement uses TRBV6-6 and TRBJ1-3; D is ambiguous. CDR3 length: 15 residues. Trimming pared 2 bases from V and 0 bases from J, leaving 8 bases between. Germline CDR1 MNHNY, CDR2 SVGAGI (reference sequence). The CDR3 nucleotides read TGTGCCAGCAGTTACGGAGAACGCTCTGGAAACACCATATATTTT. Translation gives CASSYGERSGNTIYF.

A few counts support this clone. The genes are TRBV18 and TRBJ1-5; D unresolved. The CDR3 runs to 14 residues. Trimming stripped 3 bases from V and 2 bases from J, with 8 bases between. CDR1 is KGHSH and CDR2 is LQKENI in the germline V gene. The CDR3 reads CASSPEGGNQPQHF. The DNA of the CDR3 is TGTGCCAGCTCACCGGAGGGCGGCAATCAGCCCCAGCATTTT. Complete variable domain (other parts from reference TRBV18 and TRBJ1-5): NAGVMQNPRHLVRRRGQEARLRCSPMKGHSHVYWYRQLPEEGLKFMVYLQKENIIDESGMPKERFSAEFPKEGPSILRIQQVVRGDSAAYFCASSPEGGNQPQHFGDGTRLSIL.

The chain carries TRBV19 and TRBJ2-7; D is ambiguous. Germline V CDR1 and CDR2: LNHDA, SQIVND (reference sequence). The length of the CDR3 is 12 residues. Trimming shortened V by 1 base and J by 3 bases, and 4 bases separated the two germline ends. The CDR3 coding sequence is TGTGCCAGTAGTATAGGCAACTACGAGCAGTACTTC. Protein: CASSIGNYEQYF.

The chain has TRBV7-2 and TRBJ2-5, with D perhaps matching TRBD2 (7 bases). This CDR3 is built from 16 residues. V gave up 1 base and J gave up 5 bases, with 17 bases separating them. In germline, CDR1 is SGHTA, CDR2 FQGNSA. CDR3 in amino acids: CASSLVGWAGAETQYF. CDR3 sequence (DNA): TGTGCCAGCAGCTTAGTGGGATGGGCGGGGGCGGAGACCCAGTACTTC.

The chain couples TRBV2 to TRBJ1-3; D remains ambiguous. The V gene lost 6 bases and the J gene lost 2 bases, with 8 bases spanning the gap. Looked up from germline, CDR1 is SNHLY and CDR2 is FYNNEI. The CDR3 loop spans 13 amino acids. CDR3 bases: TGTGCCAGCAGCCCGATGGCTGGAAACACCATATATTTT. The encoded protein is CASSPMAGNTIYF.

V and J are TRBV5-1 and TRBJ2-1; 9 nucleotides match TRBD1. V dropped 4 bases and J dropped 4; count of bases not matched to a gene: 6. Germline CDR1 is SGHRS and CDR2 is YFSETQ. This CDR3 is 15 amino acids long. The CDR3 DNA sequence: TGCGCCAGCAGCAAACCGGGACAGGGATACAATGAGCAGTTCTTC. It yields the protein CASSKPGQGYNEQFF. The whole variable domain, filled in from reference TRBV5-1 and TRBJ2-1, reads KAGVTQTPRYLIKTRGQQVTLSCSPISGHRSVSWYQQTPGQGLQFLFEYFSETQRNKGNFPGRFSGRQFSNSRSEMNVSTLELGDSALYLCASSKPGQGYNEQFFGPGTRLTVL.

V and J are TRBV7-2 and TRBJ2-2, with 7 bases identical to TRBD2. Trimming cost V 2 bases and J 3 bases; bases outside gene matches: 12. The CDR3 extends over 18 amino acids. The germline V gene has CDR1 SGHTA and CDR2 FQGNSA. Written as DNA, the CDR3 is TGTGCCAGCAGCTTACTAGTACCGGGAGGAACGTACACCGGGGAGCTGTTTTTT. Its protein product is CASSLLVPGGTYTGELFF.

CDR3 region: CASSARRREGYGYTF. The CDR3, as DNA: TGTGCCAGTAGTGCGCGGAGACGGGAGGGCTATGGCTACACCTTC. V is TRBV19 and J is TRBJ1-2; D not resolved. CDR1 LNHDA and CDR2 SQIVND come from the germline V gene (reference sequence). This CDR3 is built from 15 residues. V was cut by 5 bases and J by 4 bases, with 17 bases left in between.